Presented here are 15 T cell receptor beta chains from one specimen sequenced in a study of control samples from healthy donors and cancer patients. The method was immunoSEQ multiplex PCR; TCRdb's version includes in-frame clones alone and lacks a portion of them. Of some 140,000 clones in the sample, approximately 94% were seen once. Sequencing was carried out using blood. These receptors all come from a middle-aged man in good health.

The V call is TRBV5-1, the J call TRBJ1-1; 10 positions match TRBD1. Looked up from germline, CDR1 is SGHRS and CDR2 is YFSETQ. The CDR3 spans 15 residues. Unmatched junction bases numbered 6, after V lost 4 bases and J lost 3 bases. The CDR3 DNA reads TGCGCCAGCAGCAAATGGACAGGGGGAGACACTGAAGCTTTCTTT. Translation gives CASSKWTGGDTEAFF.

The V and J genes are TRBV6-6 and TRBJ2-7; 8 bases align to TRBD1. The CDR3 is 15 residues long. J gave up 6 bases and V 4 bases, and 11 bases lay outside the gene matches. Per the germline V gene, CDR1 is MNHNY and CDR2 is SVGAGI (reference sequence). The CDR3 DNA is TGTGCCAGCAGTTCTATAGGACAGGGCGGTCGCGAGCAGTACTTC. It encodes CASSSIGQGGREQYF.

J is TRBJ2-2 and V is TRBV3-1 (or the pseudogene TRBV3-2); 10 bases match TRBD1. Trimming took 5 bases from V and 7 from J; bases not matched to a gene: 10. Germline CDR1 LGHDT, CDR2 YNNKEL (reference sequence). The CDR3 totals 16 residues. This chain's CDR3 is CASSSRTGGRGGELFF. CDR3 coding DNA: TGTGCCAGCAGCTCGCGGACAGGGGGAAGGGGCGGGGAGCTGTTTTTT.

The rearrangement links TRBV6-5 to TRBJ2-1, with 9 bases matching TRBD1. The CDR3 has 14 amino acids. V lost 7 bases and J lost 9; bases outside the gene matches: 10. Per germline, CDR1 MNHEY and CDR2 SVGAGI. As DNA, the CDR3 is TGTGCCAGCACCCCGGGACAGGGACCCGGTGAGCAGTTCTTC. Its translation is CASTPGQGPGEQFF.

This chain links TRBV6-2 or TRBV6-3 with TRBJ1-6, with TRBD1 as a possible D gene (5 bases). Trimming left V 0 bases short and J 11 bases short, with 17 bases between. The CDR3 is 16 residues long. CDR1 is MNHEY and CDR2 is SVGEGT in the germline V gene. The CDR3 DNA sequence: TGTGCCAGCAGTTACTCGAAGTACGATGGGGGTACACCCCTCCACTTT. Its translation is CASSYSKYDGGTPLHF.

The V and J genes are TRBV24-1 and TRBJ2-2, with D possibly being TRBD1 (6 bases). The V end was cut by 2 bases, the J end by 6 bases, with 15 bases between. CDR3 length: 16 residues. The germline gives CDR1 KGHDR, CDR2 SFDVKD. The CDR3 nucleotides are TGTGCCACCAGTGATTCTTTTGAGGGGGTCGCCGGGGAGCTGTTTTTT. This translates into CATSDSFEGVAGELFF.

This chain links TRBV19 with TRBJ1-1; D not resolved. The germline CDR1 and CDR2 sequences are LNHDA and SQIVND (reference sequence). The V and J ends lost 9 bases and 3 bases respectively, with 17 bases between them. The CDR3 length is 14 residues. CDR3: CASSGGGLDTEAFF. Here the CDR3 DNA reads TGTGCCAGCTCGGGAGGCGGTTTGGACACTGAAGCTTTCTTT.

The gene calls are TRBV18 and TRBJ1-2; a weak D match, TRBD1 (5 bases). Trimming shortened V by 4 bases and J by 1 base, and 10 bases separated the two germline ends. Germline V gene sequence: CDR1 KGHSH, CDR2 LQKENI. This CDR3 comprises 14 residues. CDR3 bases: TGTGCCAGCTCACTCTCACAGGATAACTATGGCTACACCTTC. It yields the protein CASSLSQDNYGYTF.

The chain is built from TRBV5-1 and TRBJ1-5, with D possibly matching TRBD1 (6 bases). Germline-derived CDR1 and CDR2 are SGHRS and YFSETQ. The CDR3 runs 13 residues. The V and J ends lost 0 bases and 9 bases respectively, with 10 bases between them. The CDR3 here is CASSLDGGRPQHF. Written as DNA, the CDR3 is TGCGCCAGCAGCTTGGATGGGGGGCGGCCCCAGCATTTT.

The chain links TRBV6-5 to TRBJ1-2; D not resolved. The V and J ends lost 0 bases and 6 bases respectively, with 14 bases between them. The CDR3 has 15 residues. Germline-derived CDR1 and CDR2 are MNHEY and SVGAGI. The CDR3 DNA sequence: TGTGCCAGCAGTTACTCGTACGTTTCGCGGGATGGCTACACCTTC. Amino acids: CASSYSYVSRDGYTF.

CDR3 sequence: CASSYSIQGDSPLHF. For the CDR3, the DNA is TGTGCCAGCAGTTACTCAATCCAGGGGGATTCACCCCTCCACTTT. The chain carries TRBV6-5 and TRBJ1-6; 7 positions match TRBD1. Germline CDR1 and CDR2: MNHEY and SVGAGI. This CDR3 has 15 amino acids. V lost 0 bases, J lost 8 bases, and 4 bases stayed unmatched.

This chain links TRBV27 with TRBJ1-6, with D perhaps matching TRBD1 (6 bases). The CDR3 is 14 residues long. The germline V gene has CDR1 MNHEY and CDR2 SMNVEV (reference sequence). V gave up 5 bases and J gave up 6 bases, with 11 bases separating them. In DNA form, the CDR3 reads TGTGCCAGCAGTCTACAGGGAGTTAATTCACCCCTCCACTTT. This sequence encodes CASSLQGVNSPLHF.

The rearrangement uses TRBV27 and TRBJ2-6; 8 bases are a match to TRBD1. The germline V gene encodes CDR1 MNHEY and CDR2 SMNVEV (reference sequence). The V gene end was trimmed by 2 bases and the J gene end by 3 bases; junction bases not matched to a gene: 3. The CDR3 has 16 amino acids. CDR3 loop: CASSLTGGHGANVLTF. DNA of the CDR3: TGTGCCAGCAGTTTAACAGGGGGACATGGGGCCAACGTCCTGACTTTC. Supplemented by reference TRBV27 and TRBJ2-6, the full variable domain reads EAQVTQNPRYLITVTGKKLTVTCSQNMNHEYMSWYRQDPGLGLRQIYYSMNVEVTDKGDVPEGYKVSRKEKRNFPLILESPSPNQTSLYFCASSLTGGHGANVLTFGAGSRLTVL.

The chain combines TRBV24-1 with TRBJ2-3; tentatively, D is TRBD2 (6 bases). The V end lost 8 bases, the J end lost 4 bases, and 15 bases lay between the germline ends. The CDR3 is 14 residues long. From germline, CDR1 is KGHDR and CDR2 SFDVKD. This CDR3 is CATMEGVHPDTQYF. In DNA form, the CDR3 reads TGTGCCACCATGGAGGGTGTACACCCAGATACGCAGTATTTT.

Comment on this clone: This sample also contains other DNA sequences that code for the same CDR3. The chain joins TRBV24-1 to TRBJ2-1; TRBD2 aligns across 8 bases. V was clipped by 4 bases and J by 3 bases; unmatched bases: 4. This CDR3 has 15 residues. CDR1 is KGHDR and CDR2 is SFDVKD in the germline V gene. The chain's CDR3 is CATSDSGTSYNEQFF. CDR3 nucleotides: TGTGCCACCAGTGACTCCGGGACTAGCTACAATGAGCAGTTCTTC.